This T cell receptor (beta chain) was observed in a study of OX40 agonist ivuxolimab in advanced cancers. Background on the study: Partial responses were observed in three patients, of whom one had hepatocellular carcinoma and two had cutaneous melanoma.

In regard to this clone: The antigen is undetermined.

General study points: Normalized T-cell clonal expansion was also low in a subset of nonresponders.

This table comes from immunoSEQ multiplex PCR, and its TCRdb copy is limited to in-frame clones, with some not included. The table records 55,000 to 70,000 clones, roughly nine tenths of them present only once. The CDR3 runs 16 residues. Germline CDR1 is MNHEY and CDR2 is SVGAGI. Trimming pared 0 bases from V and 14 bases from J, leaving 23 bases between. Samples were taken at baseline and on day 1 of cycles 4 and 7. The receptor was derived from an adult with an advanced solid tumor such as melanoma, head and neck, liver or kidney cancer. The source material was CD4+ or CD8+ T cells sorted from blood, sampled in a trial of the OX40 agonist ivuxolimab. The chain combines TRBV6-5 with TRBJ2-1; D perhaps matches TRBD1 (7 bases). The CDR3 region is CASSYSGGDSRLREFF. In DNA, the CDR3 is TGTGCCAGCAGTTACTCAGGCGGGGACAGTAGACTTAGGGAGTTCTTC.